The rows below give T cell receptor beta chains drawn from one sample of a study of monozygotic twins with cystic fibrosis. Libraries were prepared by immunoSEQ multiplex PCR; TCRdb keeps only in-frame clonotypes and omits some of them. The sample lists some 25,000 clones, 95% to 98% seen once, with about 2.9% in the top ten. The sequencing input was blood. All receptors derive from a girl aged 2 to 10 with cystic fibrosis. Both conserved end residues are part of each CDR3. The D gene is left open where the match is weak. Rows may omit the clone size; those that give it use once, few, many or a size class.

j_call d_call clone_size v_call cdr3_aa cdr3_nt
TRBJ1-1 - - TRBV11-2 CATSYRVVDTEAFF TGTGCCACCTCTTACAGGGTCGTTGATACTGAAGCTTTCTTT
TRBJ2-6 TRBD1 - TRBV4-2 CASSQDRGAGANVLTF TGTGCCAGCAGCCAGGACAGGGGGGCTGGGGCCAACGTCCTGACTTTC
TRBJ2-3 TRBD2 - TRBV28 CASSGVSRERGDTQYF TGTGCCAGCAGTGGGGTCTCGCGGGAGAGGGGAGATACGCAGTATTTT
TRBJ2-1 - - TRBV6-1 CASSVSHGSPSSSYNEQFF TGTGCCAGCAGTGTAAGCCACGGATCGCCTTCAAGCTCCTACAATGAGCAGTTCTTC
TRBJ1-2 - - TRBV15 CATSRDVEVPYGYTF TGTGCCACCAGCAGAGATGTGGAGGTACCCTATGGCTACACCTTC
TRBJ1-3 - - TRBV28 CASSFSLGSTIYF TGTGCCAGCAGTTTTAGCTTAGGGAGCACCATATATTTT
TRBJ2-7 TRBD1 - TRBV6-6 CASADRAGYEQYF TGTGCCAGCGCCGACAGGGCAGGGTACGAGCAGTACTTC
TRBJ2-3 - - TRBV6-1 CASRTAGSDTQYF TGTGCCAGCCGAACTGCAGGTTCAGATACGCAGTATTTT
TRBJ2-7 TRBD1 - TRBV10-3 CAISLMGQPYEQYF TGTGCCATCAGCCTTATGGGACAGCCTTACGAGCAGTACTTC
TRBJ2-6 - - TRBV5-5 CASSPVSSGANVLTF TGTGCCAGCAGCCCAGTGTCCTCTGGGGCCAACGTCCTGACTTTC
TRBJ2-5 TRBD2 - TRBV7-8 CANSLAGRETQYF TGTGCCAACAGCTTAGCGGGTAGGGAGACCCAGTACTTC
TRBJ1-1 - - TRBV14 CASSLKAGTEAFF TGTGCCAGCAGCCTCAAAGCAGGCACTGAAGCTTTCTTT
TRBJ2-3 - - TRBV19 CASTLVLGADTQYF TGTGCCAGTACCCTTGTGCTCGGCGCAGATACGCAGTATTTT
TRBJ1-2 - - TRBV5-1 CASSSGVGGGGDGYTF TGCGCCAGCAGTAGTGGGGTCGGTGGCGGGGGCGATGGCTACACCTTC
TRBJ2-5 TRBD2 - TRBV18 CASSPLGTSGRETQYF TGTGCCAGCTCACCCCTCGGGACTAGCGGACGTGAGACCCAGTACTTC
TRBJ2-5 - - TRBV12-5 CASGLWGRETQYF TGTGCTAGTGGTTTGTGGGGGCGAGAGACCCAGTACTTC
TRBJ2-3 - - TRBV5-1 CASSLTADTQYF TGCGCCAGCAGCTTAACCGCAGATACGCAGTATTTT
TRBJ1-5 - once TRBV10-1 CAVHGGDWAFDQPQHF TGCGCCGTCCACGGGGGGGACTGGGCCTTTGATCAGCCCCAGCATTTT
TRBJ2-6 - - TRBV6-5 CASSSELSGANVLTF TGTGCCAGCAGTTCCGAGCTCTCTGGGGCCAACGTCCTGACTTTC
TRBJ2-1 TRBD2 - TRBV4-2 CASSPSGGSSYNEQFF TGTGCCAGCAGCCCGTCGGGCGGGAGCTCCTACAATGAGCAGTTCTTC
TRBJ1-2 - - TRBV19 CASTPSRTNFRTNYGYTF TGTGCCAGTACCCCTTCGAGGACAAACTTTAGAACTAACTATGGCTACACCTTC
TRBJ2-7 - - TRBV28 CASSLTAREQYF TGTGCCAGCAGCCTGACAGCCCGCGAGCAGTACTTC
TRBJ2-1 - - TRBV19 CASSMGLAPTYEQFF TGTGCCAGTAGTATGGGTCTAGCTCCTACTTATGAGCAGTTCTTC
TRBJ2-5 - - TRBV15 CATAQGQGQETQYF TGTGCCACCGCGCAGGGCCAAGGACAAGAGACCCAGTACTTC
TRBJ1-2 - - TRBV27 CASSSEGYGYTF TGTGCCAGCAGTTCGGAAGGCTATGGCTACACCTTC
TRBJ1-2 - - TRBV27 CASSLSFAHDGYTF TGTGCCAGCAGTTTATCGTTCGCACATGATGGCTACACCTTC
TRBJ1-5 - once TRBV5-8 CASSLRPKGIAGNQPQHF TGTGCCAGCAGCTTGAGGCCAAAGGGGATTGCTGGCAATCAGCCCCAGCATTTT
TRBJ1-2 - - TRBV29-1 CSVWGGALGYTF TGCAGCGTTTGGGGTGGCGCACTTGGCTACACCTTC
TRBJ2-7 - - TRBV7-2 CASTDYGGGYEQYF TGTGCCAGCACCGACTACGGTGGGGGCTACGAGCAGTACTTC
TRBJ2-5 - - TRBV9 CASSVVGWGPETQYF TGTGCCAGCAGCGTAGTCGGGTGGGGTCCCGAGACCCAGTACTTC
TRBJ2-7 TRBD2 - TRBV29-1 CSVGPAGASSFYEQYF TGCAGCGTAGGTCCAGCGGGAGCCTCCTCCTTCTACGAGCAGTACTTC
TRBJ1-5 - - TRBV2 CASTNGDGNFQPQHF TGTGCCAGCACTAATGGGGACGGCAATTTTCAGCCCCAGCATTTT
TRBJ1-5 - once TRBV7-9 CASSQDTGSNQPQHF TGTGCCAGCAGCCAGGACACCGGTAGCAATCAGCCCCAGCATTTT
TRBJ2-7 TRBD2 - TRBV2 CASRRPGLAGYEQYF TGTGCCAGCAGACGACCGGGACTAGCGGGATACGAGCAGTACTTC
TRBJ2-7 - - TRBV9 CASSEGSGRTYEQYF TGTGCCAGCAGCGAGGGGTCCGGCCGCACCTACGAGCAGTACTTC
TRBJ1-5 - - TRBV6-1 CASSRGQLAFTAQHF TGTGCCAGCAGTAGAGGGCAGCTGGCCTTTACGGCCCAGCATTTT
TRBJ1-2 - - TRBV6-5 CASKRAIGYTF TGTGCCAGCAAAAGAGCCATCGGCTACACCTTC
TRBJ1-5 - - TRBV19 CASSIEGGGWEPQHF TGTGCCAGTAGTATAGAGGGAGGAGGGTGGGAGCCCCAGCATTTT
TRBJ1-2 TRBD1 once TRBV6-1 CASSEATGQGNYGYTF TGTGCCAGCAGTGAAGCTACAGGACAGGGGAACTATGGCTACACCTTC
TRBJ2-2 - - TRBV21-1 CASSKSGREGAGELFF TGTGCCAGCAGCAAGTCTGGCAGGGAAGGGGCCGGGGAGCTGTTTTTT
TRBJ1-2 - once TRBV11-2 CASSPDNNYGYTF TGTGCCAGCAGCCCAGACAATAACTATGGCTACACCTTC
TRBJ1-6 TRBD1 - TRBV30 CAWSKGTGQPLHF TGTGCCTGGAGTAAGGGGACAGGGCAGCCCCTCCACTTT
TRBJ1-2 - - TRBV2 CATQFNYGYTF TGTGCCACCCAGTTTAACTATGGCTACACCTTC
TRBJ2-1 - once TRBV5-6 CASSLDGETTYNEQFF TGTGCCAGCAGCTTGGATGGCGAAACAACCTACAATGAGCAGTTCTTC
TRBJ2-4 TRBD2 - TRBV2 CASSEWIPGLAVKNIQYF TGTGCCAGCAGTGAATGGATTCCGGGACTAGCGGTTAAAAACATTCAGTACTTC
TRBJ2-1 TRBD2 - TRBV9 CASSLRLAGAYNEQFF TGTGCCAGCAGCTTAAGACTAGCGGGAGCTTACAATGAGCAGTTCTTC
TRBJ2-7 - - TRBV5-1 CASSLEGRYEQYF TGCGCCAGCAGCTTGGAAGGGCGCTACGAGCAGTACTTC
TRBJ1-1 - - TRBV29-1 CSVVGSRGYTEAFF TGCAGCGTTGTGGGGTCGCGGGGGTACACTGAAGCTTTCTTT
TRBJ2-7 - - TRBV6-4 CASSDSGQAYEQYF TGTGCCAGCAGTGACTCCGGGCAGGCCTACGAGCAGTACTTC
TRBJ2-7 - - TRBV6-1 CASSQLGDEQYF TGTGCCAGCAGTCAACTAGGGGACGAGCAGTACTTC
TRBJ1-5 - - TRBV14 CASSQDRGRPQHF TGTGCCAGCAGCCAAGATCGTGGGAGGCCCCAGCATTTT
TRBJ2-5 - - TRBV9 CASSVEGGGPRETQYF TGTGCCAGCAGCGTAGAAGGGGGAGGGCCCCGGGAGACCCAGTACTTC